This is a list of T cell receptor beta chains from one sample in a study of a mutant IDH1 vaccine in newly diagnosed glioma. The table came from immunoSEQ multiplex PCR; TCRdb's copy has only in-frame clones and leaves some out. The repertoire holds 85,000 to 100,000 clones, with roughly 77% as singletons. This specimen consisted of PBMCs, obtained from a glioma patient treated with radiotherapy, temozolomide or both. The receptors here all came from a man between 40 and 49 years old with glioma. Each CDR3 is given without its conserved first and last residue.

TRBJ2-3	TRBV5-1	ASSLLFSTDTQY
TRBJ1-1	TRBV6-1	ASSEWLGGLTEAF
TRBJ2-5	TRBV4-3	ASSQALGRGTQY
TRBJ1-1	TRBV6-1	ASQGSTEAF
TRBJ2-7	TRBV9	ASSRGGYLYEQY
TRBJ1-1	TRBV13	ASSFYRARGTEAF
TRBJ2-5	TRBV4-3	ASSRGTSGSGETQY
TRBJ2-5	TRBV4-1	ASSQDVWGDQETQY
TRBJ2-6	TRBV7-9	ASRRQGASGANVLT
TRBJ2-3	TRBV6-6	ASSYQGQLRTDTQY
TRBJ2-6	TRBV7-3	ASSSLPTELGANVLT
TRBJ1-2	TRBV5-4	ASSLGRTGDYGYT
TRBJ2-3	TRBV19	ASSSTSGFADTQY
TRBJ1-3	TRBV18	ASSPPGAGDKNTIY
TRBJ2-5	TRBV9	ASSPQGAGGGETQY
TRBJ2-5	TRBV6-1	ASSDEGETQY
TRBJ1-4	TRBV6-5	ASMHLLAKLF
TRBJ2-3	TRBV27	ASSPTVGVITDTQY
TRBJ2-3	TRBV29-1	SVEGRLAKDTQY
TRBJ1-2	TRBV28	ASSLSGYGYT
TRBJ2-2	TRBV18	ASSPSMTTGELF
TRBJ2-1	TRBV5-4	ASSQPGLPYNEQF
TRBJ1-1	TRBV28	ASSSGQGGRTEAF
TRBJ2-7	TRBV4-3	ASSQAGGPYEQY
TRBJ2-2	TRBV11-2	ASSLGLEGGELF
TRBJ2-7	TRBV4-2	ASSQESGPYEQY
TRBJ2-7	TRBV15	ATNSGQGHEQY
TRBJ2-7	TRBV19	ASSINTALSTYEQY
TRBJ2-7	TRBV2	ASSGLLSYEQY
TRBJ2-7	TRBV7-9	ASSQDRWTGEQY
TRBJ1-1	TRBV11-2	ASSPPRGQNTEAF
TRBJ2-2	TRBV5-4	ASSLEREGSGELF
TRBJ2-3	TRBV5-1	ASSLSRDTQY
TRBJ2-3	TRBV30	AWRHRVLGTDTQY
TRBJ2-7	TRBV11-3	ASSPGDRGHEQY
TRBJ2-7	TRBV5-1	ASTLTGLTYEQY
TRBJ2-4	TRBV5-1	ASRPELALKAAKNIQY
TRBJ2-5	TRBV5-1	ASSLADGSQETQY
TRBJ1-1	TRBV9	ASTQSGDSTEAF
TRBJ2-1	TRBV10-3	AIRGDRGQIYNEQF
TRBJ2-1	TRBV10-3	AISESSTSGENEQF
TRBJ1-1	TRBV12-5	ASGLVLSGQGASEAF
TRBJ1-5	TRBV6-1	ASTYDRGNQPQH
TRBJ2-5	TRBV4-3	ASSPGTSGGTYQETQY
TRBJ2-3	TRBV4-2	ASSQGDSTSTDTQY
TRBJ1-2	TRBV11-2	ASSQEGTGDYGYT
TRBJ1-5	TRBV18	ASSQEVGGGRHQPQH
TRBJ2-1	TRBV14	ASSQEGGGPRYNEQF
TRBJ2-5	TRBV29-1	SVNRGLGETQY
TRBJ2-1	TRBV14	ASSQTSGANEQF